A single sample gave rise to the 28 T cell receptor beta chains below, sequenced in a study of HIV-infected patients and healthy controls. 500 ng RNA was reverse transcribed with alpha and beta constant-region primers. Each of the alpha and beta chains got its own library through chain-specific third strand synthesis with indices. From the 5' RACE reads, TCRdb called clonotypes with MiXCR, one entry per CDR3 protein. The table records about 19,000 distinct CDR3 sequences, around 9.3% of them present only once. The repertoire came from unfractionated whole blood and reflected all unsorted peripheral T cells. Material for sequencing was blood. The receptors here all came from an adult in good health.

The sample holds many counts of this clonotype. The chain employs TRBV5-1 and TRBJ1-5; D might be TRBD1 (5 bases). The V and J ends lost 0 bases and 1 base respectively, with 14 bases between them. This CDR3 has 17 residues. CDR1 is SGHRS, CDR2 YFSETQ, per germline. The CDR3 bases are TGCGCCAGCAGCTTGGGGTGGGGGTCGAGGAGCAATCAGCCCCAGCATTTT. As protein: CASSLGWGSRSNQPQHF.

Many counts were recorded for this clonotype. J is TRBJ2-7 and V is TRBV10-3, with D possibly being TRBD1 (6 bases). The CDR3 length is 14 residues. From germline, CDR1 is ENHRY and CDR2 SYGVKD. Trimming shortened V by 6 bases and J by 2 bases, and 14 bases separated the two germline ends. CDR3 DNA: TGTGCCATCAGCGATGGACAGAGAGCCTACGAGCAGTACTTC. Translation: CAISDGQRAYEQYF.

This clonotype appeared many times. The CDR3 DNA sequence: TGTGCCAGCAGCCAAGAGTACGACGAGCATGGTACGCAGTATTTT. It encodes CASSQEYDEHGTQYF. This rearrangement joins TRBV3-1 to TRBJ2-3, with D hard to call. This CDR3 comprises 15 residues. Germline CDR1 is LGHDT and CDR2 is YNNKEL (reference sequence). The V and J ends lost 0 bases and 8 bases respectively, with 15 bases between them.

This clonotype was seen ten or more times. This chain connects TRBV5-5 to TRBJ1-1; D not certain. The V end was cut by 5 bases, the J end by 0 bases, with 14 bases between. Per germline, CDR1 SGHKS and CDR2 YYEKEE (reference sequence). This CDR3 comprises 15 residues. The CDR3 spells CASRFEGALNTEAFF. The CDR3 nucleotides are TGTGCCAGCAGGTTCGAGGGTGCTTTGAACACTGAAGCTTTCTTT. Full variable domain (outside the CDR3, taken from reference TRBV5-5 and TRBJ1-1): DAGVTQSPTHLIKTRGQQVTLRCSPISGHKSVSWYQQVLGQGPQFIFQYYEKEERGRGNFPDRFSARQFPNYSSELNVNALLLGDSALYLCASRFEGALNTEAFFGQGTRLTVV.

At least ten counts were recorded for this clonotype. The V and J genes are TRBV6-4 and TRBJ2-1, with 12 positions matching TRBD2. The ends lost 2 bases at V and 4 bases at J; junction bases unmatched: 0. The V gene's germline CDR1 is MRHNA and CDR2 SNTAGT. This CDR3 is built from 15 residues. This chain's CDR3 is CASSDTSGGYNEQFF. CDR3 nucleotides: TGTGCCAGCAGTGACACTAGCGGGGGGTACAATGAGCAGTTCTTC.

This clonotype was picked up many times. This sequence joins TRBV6-4 and TRBJ2-3; perhaps TRBD2 as D (6 bases). V shed 6 bases and J shed 2 bases, with 12 bases lying between them. Germline CDR1 is MRHNA and CDR2 is SNTAGT. CDR3 length: 14 residues. Here the CDR3 reads CASSGSGSTDTQYF. Here the CDR3 DNA reads TGTGCCAGCAGCGGTAGCGGATCCACAGATACGCAGTATTTT.

This clonotype occurred many times. The chain joins TRBV18 to TRBJ1-4, with no clear D. Germline assignment: CDR1 KGHSH and CDR2 LQKENI. With 2 bases removed from V and 0 bases from J, the gap between germline ends came to 4 bases. The CDR3 extends over 14 amino acids. DNA for the CDR3: TGTGCCAGCTCACCATCGGCAACTAATGAAAAACTGTTTTTT. The encoded protein is CASSPSATNEKLFF.

There are a few counts of this clonotype. The chain has TRBV25-1 and TRBJ2-2; 7 nucleotides align to TRBD1. Germline loops: CDR1 MGHDK, CDR2 SYGVNS. This CDR3 comprises 14 residues. J gave up 6 bases and V 4 bases, and 5 bases lay outside the gene matches. The CDR3: CASSVGTDAGELFF. CDR3 nucleotides: TGTGCCAGCAGTGTCGGGACAGATGCCGGGGAGCTGTTTTTT.

In its sample, this clonotype was seen many times. The chain combines TRBV29-1 with TRBJ1-1, with a weak D call TRBD1 (5 bases). V was clipped by 3 bases and J by 6 bases, with 11 bases between them. The CDR3 totals 12 residues. Germline loops: CDR1 SQVTM, CDR2 ANQGSEA. In DNA, the CDR3 is TGCAGCGTTGATAGGGGTAACGCTGAAGCTTTCTTT. It yields the protein CSVDRGNAEAFF.

This clonotype is judged medium-sized (0.01 to 0.1%). The V and J genes are TRBV19 and TRBJ1-5; TRBD1 might be the D (5 bases). The germline CDR1 and CDR2 sequences are LNHDA and SQIVND (reference sequence). The CDR3 length is 16 residues. Trimming took 7 bases from V and 9 from J, leaving 25 bases between them. The CDR3 spells CASKPYGGDLRAPQHF. CDR3 coding DNA: TGTGCCAGTAAACCGTACGGCGGGGACCTACGGGCGCCCCAGCATTTT.

This clonotype is labeled as medium-sized (0.01 to 0.1%). The V call is TRBV4-2, the J call TRBJ1-1; D unclear. The germline V and J ends were trimmed by 2 bases and 3 bases, with 10 bases remaining between them. CDR1 and CDR2 from the germline V gene are LGHNA and YNFKEQ. This CDR3 has 14 residues. The CDR3 DNA reads as TGTGCCAGCAGCCAATCCGAACCTTACACTGAAGCTTTCTTT. Translation: CASSQSEPYTEAFF.

This clonotype has a count of ten or more. The chain combines TRBV28 with TRBJ1-1, with TRBD1 identical over 8 bases. This CDR3 region has 15 residues. Germline CDR1 is MDHEN and CDR2 is SYDVKM. V dropped 8 bases and J dropped 6; count of bases not matched to a gene: 14. CDR3 coding DNA: TGTGCCAGCGGCTTCAGGGGGCCCAGTGGGGCTGAAGCTTTCTTT. Translating it yields CASGFRGPSGAEAFF.

In its sample, this clonotype was seen many times. The chain uses TRBV24-1 and TRBJ2-3; D is possibly TRBD1 or TRBD2 (5 bases each). From germline, CDR1 is KGHDR and CDR2 SFDVKD. Trimming shortened V by 9 bases and J by 7 bases, and 22 bases separated the two germline ends. CDR3 length: 15 amino acids. Here the CDR3 reads CATASWGYGSYTQYF. Here the CDR3 DNA reads TGTGCCACCGCATCATGGGGGTATGGATCGTATACGCAGTATTTT.

This rearrangement joins TRBV7-3 to TRBJ2-6; 9 nucleotides line up with TRBD1. Germline lookup yields CDR1 SGHTA and CDR2 FQGTGA. The CDR3 is 18 amino acids. V shed 4 bases, J shed 0 bases, and the junction held 7 bases outside the gene matches. CDR3 nucleotides: TGTGCCAGCAGCTCCCAGGGGGACAGGGCCTCTGGGGCCAACGTCCTGACTTTC. This codes for CASSSQGDRASGANVLTF.

This clonotype has at least ten counts. V is TRBV7-2 and J is TRBJ2-7; D gene unclear. This CDR3 region has 12 residues. Per germline, CDR1 SGHTA and CDR2 FQGNSA. Trimming removed 5 bases at V and 4 bases at J, with 9 bases between. The CDR3 sequence is CASSPTLYEQYF. CDR3 in DNA: TGTGCCAGCAGCCCCACCTTATACGAGCAGTACTTC.

In its sample, this clonotype was seen many times. CDR3 nucleotide sequence: TGTGCCAGCAGCCCCAGCACAGATACGCAGTATTTT. This gives the protein CASSPSTDTQYF. This chain links TRBV9 with TRBJ2-3; D not resolved. This CDR3 has 12 amino acids. V gave up 4 bases and J gave up 0 bases, with 3 bases separating them. In germline, CDR1 is SGDLS, CDR2 YYNGEE.

By sample share, this clonotype is medium-sized. V is TRBV7-3 and J is TRBJ2-2, with 7 bases identical to TRBD2. The CDR3 length is 16 residues. The germline gives CDR1 SGHTA, CDR2 FQGTGA. Trimming removed 5 bases from V and 1 base from J; junction bases left unmatched: 7. CDR3: CASSIYRTRNTGELFF. CDR3 nucleotide sequence: TGTGCCAGCAGCATATATCGGACTAGGAACACCGGGGAGCTGTTTTTT.

The table lists this clonotype with many counts. CDR3 in amino acids: CASSPRQGANTGELFF. CDR3 in DNA: TGCGCCAGCAGCCCCCGACAGGGCGCGAACACCGGGGAGCTGTTTTTT. The rearrangement joins TRBV5-1 to TRBJ2-2; 7 positions agree with TRBD1. Germline CDR1 SGHRS, CDR2 YFSETQ. Unmatched junction bases numbered 6, after V lost 4 bases and J lost 0 bases. This CDR3 comprises 16 residues.

This chain uses TRBV27 with TRBJ1-4, with unresolved D. CDR1 and CDR2 (germline): MNHEY, SMNVEV (reference sequence). Trimming cost V 8 bases and J 0 bases, with 10 bases left between them. This CDR3 contains 14 residues. This CDR3 is CASGKVTTNEKLFF. DNA for the CDR3: TGTGCCAGCGGGAAAGTTACAACTAATGAAAAACTGTTTTTT.

This clonotype occurred many times. This chain connects TRBV5-1 to TRBJ1-1; D uncertain. The CDR3 is 15 residues long. V dropped 1 base and J dropped 0 bases, with 10 bases sitting between them. Germline CDR1 reads SGHRS; CDR2 reads YFSETQ. CDR3 nucleotide sequence: TGCGCCAGCAGCTTGTTGGAGAATTTGAACACTGAAGCTTTCTTT. Amino acid sequence: CASSLLENLNTEAFF.

Ten or more counts support this clonotype. This chain links TRBV5-1 with TRBJ2-3; D call uncertain. The length of the CDR3 is 13 residues. Trimming removed 0 bases at V and 1 base at J, with 3 bases between. Germline CDR1 reads SGHRS; CDR2 reads YFSETQ. Here the CDR3 DNA reads TGCGCCAGCAGCTTGGACGGCACAGATACGCAGTATTTT. It is translated as CASSLDGTDTQYF.

This clonotype has ten or more counts. V usage is TRBV5-5 and J usage is TRBJ1-5; no reliable D call. Per the germline V gene, CDR1 is SGHKS and CDR2 is YYEKEE (reference sequence). V shed 4 bases and J shed 4 bases, with 15 bases lying between them. The CDR3 extends over 15 amino acids. CDR3 in DNA: TGTGCCAGCAGCCCCTACAGTATACCTAATCAGCCCCAGCATTTT. Amino acids: CASSPYSIPNQPQHF.

This chain links TRBV20-1 with TRBJ2-5; D may be TRBD1 (6 bases). From germline, CDR1 is DFQATT and CDR2 SNEGSKA (reference sequence). The CDR3 has 15 residues. The ends were cut back, 3 bases at V and 3 bases at J, with 17 bases in the middle. The CDR3 DNA sequence: TGCAGTGCTAGGTCCGGGACAAATACGGAAGAGACCCAGTACTTC. It is translated as CSARSGTNTEETQYF.

This clonotype occurred many times. The rearrangement joins TRBV6-6 to TRBJ1-1; D unclear. Germline CDR1 reads MNHNY; CDR2 reads SVGAGI (reference sequence). Trimming removed 7 bases at V and 3 bases at J, with 6 bases between. The CDR3 spans 11 residues. DNA for the CDR3: TGTGCCAGCAACTGGGACACTGAAGCTTTCTTT. Protein product: CASNWDTEAFF.

The chain carries TRBV11-3 and TRBJ2-2, with D maybe TRBD2 (6 bases). Germline V gives CDR1 SGHNT, CDR2 YENEEA. Trimming left V 4 bases short and J 4 bases short, with 10 bases between. The CDR3 extends over 14 amino acids. CDR3 nucleotides: TGTGCCAGCAGCTCCGGGGGTAGCACCGGGGAGCTGTTTTTT. It translates to CASSSGGSTGELFF.

This clonotype was found many times. This sequence joins TRBV6-1 and TRBJ2-5; the D call may be TRBD1 or TRBD2 (5 bases each). CDR1 MNHNS and CDR2 SASEGT come from the germline V gene. V was shortened by 2 bases and J by 1 base, with 11 bases between the two germline ends. This CDR3 region has 15 residues. CDR3 residues: CASSEFRGSQETQYF. DNA of the CDR3: TGTGCCAGCAGTGAATTTCGGGGCAGCCAAGAGACCCAGTACTTC.

This clonotype was observed many times. The V call is TRBV20-1, the J call TRBJ2-1; 11 bases agree with TRBD2. The V segment lost 2 bases and the J segment 12 bases; nucleotides outside the gene matches: 9. Germline V lookup: CDR1 DFQATT, CDR2 SNEGSKA (reference sequence). The CDR3 runs 14 residues. CDR3 sequence reads: CSARIAGGAMRQFF. CDR3 coding DNA: TGCAGTGCTAGAATAGCGGGGGGGGCCATGAGGCAGTTCTTC.

This clonotype is categorized as medium-sized. The V and J genes are TRBV4-2 and TRBJ1-5; 7 bases map to TRBD1. CDR3 length equals 16 residues. V shed 1 base, J shed 3 bases, and the junction held 6 bases outside the gene matches. In germline, CDR1 is LGHNA, CDR2 YNFKEQ. The CDR3 spells CASSQGRQGVNQPQHF. CDR3 bases: TGTGCCAGCAGCCAAGGAAGGCAGGGGGTCAATCAGCCCCAGCATTTT.